The sequence of this T cell receptor beta chain was determined in a study of human T cells and chemical hapten exposure. This clonotype turned up a few times. Unfractionated whole blood was the source of the extracted total RNA. The V end lost 2 bases, the J end lost 4 bases, and 23 bases lay between the germline ends. CDR1 is MNHEY and CDR2 is SVGAGI in the germline V gene. The CDR3 covers 18 residues. In the library, unique molecular identifiers were attached to individual cDNA molecules. In TCRdb, the 5' RACE reads were re-called with MiXCR into one record per CDR3 protein. The table includes 110,000 or so distinct CDR3 sequences, around 20% detected once.

V is TRBV6-5 and J is TRBJ1-2; D unclear. This clonotype was sampled from a human donor in good health. CDR3 loop: CASSYQRAKGLLGYGYTF. Here the CDR3 DNA reads TGTGCCAGCAGTTACCAGAGGGCGAAGGGTTTACTAGGCTATGGCTACACCTTC.